This entry lists 23 T cell receptor beta chains sequenced from one sample in a study of monozygotic twins with inflammatory bowel disease. From its re-call of the 5' RACE reads, TCRdb lists each CDR3 protein once, without DNA. This repertoire includes approximately 420,000 distinct CDR3 sequences. Material: blood. These receptors were obtained from a human donor with ulcerative colitis or Crohn's disease, or a healthy co-twin of an affected twin (not recorded which).

This chain uses TRBV5-1 with TRBJ2-1; TCRdb's D gene call, TRBD1, goes unchecked for lack of DNA. In germline, CDR1 is SGHRS, CDR2 YFSETQ. The CDR3 sequence is 15 residues long. CDR3 region: CASSLRGGSYNEQFF.

The chain links TRBV30 to TRBJ1-1; as DNA is missing, the TRBD1 call by TCRdb cannot be tested. CDR1 GTSNPN and CDR2 SVGIG come from the germline V gene (reference sequence). CDR3 length: 13 residues. The CDR3 is CAWSKQANTEAFF.

The chain employs TRBV6-1 and TRBJ1-5; TCRdb gives TRBD1 as the D gene, but with no DNA this cannot be confirmed. The length of the CDR3 is 13 residues. CDR1 and CDR2 from the germline V gene are MNHNS and SASEGT. CDR3 residues: CASNNRGNQPQHF.

This chain links TRBV7-2 with TRBJ1-1. The germline CDR1 and CDR2 sequences are SGHTA and FQGNSA. CDR3 length: 13 residues. The chain's CDR3 is CASSLGSGTKAFF.

The genes are TRBV27 and TRBJ1-2; no DNA is available, so the TRBD1 call from TCRdb remains unchecked. Germline V gene data show CDR1 as MNHEY and CDR2 as SMNVEV (reference sequence). This CDR3 contains 13 residues. The CDR3 is CASSHGTGIGYTF.

The chain couples TRBV6-2 or TRBV6-3 to TRBJ1-2; TCRdb's assignment of TRBD1 cannot be checked, as there is no DNA. Per germline, CDR1 MNHEY and CDR2 SVGEGT. This CDR3 has 14 residues. CDR3 amino acids: CASSDRGQSDGYTF.

The V gene is TRBV20-1, the J gene TRBJ1-1; TCRdb's D call, TRBD1, is unchecked because there is no DNA. Per the germline V gene, CDR1 is DFQATT and CDR2 is SNEGSKA (reference sequence). This CDR3 contains 15 residues. This CDR3 reads CSARSPTGMRTEAFF.

The chain uses TRBV7-3 and TRBJ2-3; TCRdb calls TRBD1, which cannot be checked without DNA. Germline lookup yields CDR1 SGHTA and CDR2 FQGTGA. The CDR3 is made up of 18 amino acids. The chain's CDR3 is CASSLGAGGAAGTDTQYF.

The gene calls are TRBV19 and TRBJ2-7; TCRdb designates TRBD1, a call that cannot be tested without DNA. CDR1 and CDR2 (germline): LNHDA, SQIVND (reference sequence). This CDR3 is built from 13 residues. This CDR3 reads CASSPNRGYEQYF.

The V and J genes are TRBV18 and TRBJ1-2. The CDR3 has 13 amino acids. The germline V gene encodes CDR1 KGHSH and CDR2 LQKENI. CDR3 protein: CASSIGPYSGYTF. The full variable domain, its missing parts supplied by reference TRBV18 and TRBJ1-2, is NAGVMQNPRHLVRRRGQEARLRCSPMKGHSHVYWYRQLPEEGLKFMVYLQKENIIDESGMPKERFSAEFPKEGPSILRIQQVVRGDSAAYFCASSIGPYSGYTFGSGTRLTVV.

The rearrangement uses TRBV27 and TRBJ2-7; TCRdb outputs TRBD1, but without DNA this stays unchecked. CDR3 size: 16 residues. CDR1 and CDR2 (germline): MNHEY, SMNVEV (reference sequence). CDR3 residues: CASSSADRANSYEQYF.

The CDR3: CASSLAATNTGELFF. V is TRBV5-4 and J is TRBJ2-2; as DNA is missing, the TRBD2 call by TCRdb cannot be tested. Germline V gives CDR1 SGHNT, CDR2 YYREEE (reference sequence). The CDR3 has 15 amino acids.

The V and J genes are TRBV5-1 and TRBJ2-3; the D gene TCRdb calls, TRBD1, cannot be checked with no DNA. The CDR3 totals 16 residues. Germline V gene lookup returns CDR1 SGHRS and CDR2 YFSETQ. CDR3 residues: CASSMERRGSTDTQYF.

This chain joins TRBV29-1 and TRBJ2-7. This CDR3 region has 12 residues. CDR1 is SQVTM and CDR2 is ANQGSEA in the germline V gene. The CDR3 protein is CSVTQGAYEQYF.

J is TRBJ2-7 and V is TRBV7-2; TCRdb gives TRBD1 as the D gene, but with no DNA this cannot be confirmed. Germline CDR1 reads SGHTA; CDR2 reads FQGNSA. The CDR3 has 15 amino acids. CDR3 region: CASSLSRTVSYEQYF. The whole variable domain, remainder taken from reference TRBV7-2 and TRBJ2-7, is GAGVSQSPSNKVTEKGKDVELRCDPISGHTALYWYRQSLGQGLEFLIYFQGNSAPDKSGLPSDRFSAERTGGSVSTLTIQRTQQEDSAVYLCASSLSRTVSYEQYFGPGTRLTVT.

The chain carries TRBV15 and TRBJ2-7. This CDR3 region has 15 residues. Germline CDR1 and CDR2: LNHNV and YYDKDF (reference sequence). CDR3 sequence reads: CATSRDQTSSYEQYF. The variable domain in full, completed from reference TRBV15 and TRBJ2-7, reads DAMVIQNPRYQVTQFGKPVTLSCSQTLNHNVMYWYQQKSSQAPKLLFHYYDKDFNNEADTPDNFQSRRPNTSFCFLDIRSPGLGDTAMYLCATSRDQTSSYEQYFGPGTRLTVT.

The chain is built from TRBV6-1 and TRBJ2-7; as DNA is missing, the TRBD1 call by TCRdb cannot be tested. This CDR3 contains 13 residues. Germline loops: CDR1 MNHNS, CDR2 SASEGT. CDR3 residues: CASRRDRGDEQYF.

CDR3 amino acids: CSARTTFLAGTYNEQFF. The chain joins TRBV20-1 to TRBJ2-1; TCRdb's D call of TRBD2 is untestable without DNA. Germline CDR1 DFQATT, CDR2 SNEGSKA (reference sequence). The CDR3 covers 17 residues.

The chain couples TRBV4-1 to TRBJ1-3. CDR3 length: 17 amino acids. Germline lookup yields CDR1 MGHRA and CDR2 YSYEKL. CDR3 sequence: CASSQDPPGGSGNTIYF.

The chain has TRBV6-2 or TRBV6-3 and TRBJ2-1; absent DNA, TCRdb's TRBD2 call cannot be checked. Germline assignment: CDR1 MNHEY and CDR2 SVGEGT. The CDR3 consists of 14 residues. This CDR3 reads CASSYSGRASKQFF.

The chain couples TRBV29-1 to TRBJ2-5; there is no DNA to check the TCRdb D call of TRBD2. The CDR3 is 11 amino acids. CDR1 and CDR2 from the germline V gene are SQVTM and ANQGSEA. CDR3 region: CSVNEGETQYF.

V gene TRBV5-4 combines with J gene TRBJ1-1; TCRdb names TRBD1, which stays unverified in the absence of DNA. The germline V gene encodes CDR1 SGHNT and CDR2 YYREEE (reference sequence). The CDR3 runs to 15 residues. The CDR3 loop is CASSLATENLAEAFF.

The rearrangement links TRBV7-2 to TRBJ2-2; TCRdb lists TRBD1, though no DNA is available to test this call. This CDR3 has 14 residues. The germline V gene has CDR1 SGHTA and CDR2 FQGNSA. The chain's CDR3 is CASTRGAVSGELFF.